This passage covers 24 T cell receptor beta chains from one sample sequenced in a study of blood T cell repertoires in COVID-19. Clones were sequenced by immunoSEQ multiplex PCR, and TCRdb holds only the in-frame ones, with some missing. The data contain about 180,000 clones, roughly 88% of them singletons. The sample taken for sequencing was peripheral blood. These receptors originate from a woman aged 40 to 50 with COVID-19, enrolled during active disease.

The CDR3 bases are TGTGCCAGCTCACCCTTTATTGGACAGGGGCACTATGGCTACACCTTC. This codes for CASSPFIGQGHYGYTF. This chain links TRBV18 with TRBJ1-2, with 9 positions matching TRBD1. The length of the CDR3 is 16 residues. With 3 bases clipped from V and 3 bases from J, the junction kept 8 bases outside the gene matches. The germline gives CDR1 KGHSH, CDR2 LQKENI.

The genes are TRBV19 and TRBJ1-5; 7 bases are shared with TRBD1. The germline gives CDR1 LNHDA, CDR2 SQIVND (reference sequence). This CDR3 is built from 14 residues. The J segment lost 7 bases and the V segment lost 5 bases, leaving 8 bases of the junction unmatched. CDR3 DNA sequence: TGTGCCAGTAGTTTACCGACAGGGCGCCAGCCCCAGCATTTT. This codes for CASSLPTGRQPQHF.

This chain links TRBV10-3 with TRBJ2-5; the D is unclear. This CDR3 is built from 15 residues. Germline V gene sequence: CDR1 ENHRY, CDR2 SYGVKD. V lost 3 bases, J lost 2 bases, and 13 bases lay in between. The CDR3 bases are TGTGCCATCAGTGAACGTAGCTCACCACAAGAGACCCAGTACTTC. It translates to CAISERSSPQETQYF.

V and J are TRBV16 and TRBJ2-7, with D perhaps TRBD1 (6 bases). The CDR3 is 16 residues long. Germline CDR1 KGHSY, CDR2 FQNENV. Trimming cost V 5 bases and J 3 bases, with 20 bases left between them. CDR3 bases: TGTGCCAGCAGCGACGAAAGGACGCACAGGGACTACGAGCAGTACTTC. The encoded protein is CASSDERTHRDYEQYF.

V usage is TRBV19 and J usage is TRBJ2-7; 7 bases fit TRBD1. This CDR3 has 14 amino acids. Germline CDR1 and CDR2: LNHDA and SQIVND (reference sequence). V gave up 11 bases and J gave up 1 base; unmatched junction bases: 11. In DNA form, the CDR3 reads TGTGCCTCCAAGGGGGACAGCTTATCCTACGAGCAGTACTTC. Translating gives CASKGDSLSYEQYF.

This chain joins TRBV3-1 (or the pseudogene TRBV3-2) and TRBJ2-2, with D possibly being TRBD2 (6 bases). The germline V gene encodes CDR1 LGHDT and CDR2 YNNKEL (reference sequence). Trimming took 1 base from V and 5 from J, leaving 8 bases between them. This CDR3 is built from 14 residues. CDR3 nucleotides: TGTGCCAGCAGCCAAGTCGGGGGTACCGGGGAGCTGTTTTTT. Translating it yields CASSQVGGTGELFF.

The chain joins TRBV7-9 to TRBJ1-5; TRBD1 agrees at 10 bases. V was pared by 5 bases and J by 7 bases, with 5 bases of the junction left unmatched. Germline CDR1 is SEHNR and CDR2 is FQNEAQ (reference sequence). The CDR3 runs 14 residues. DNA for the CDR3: TGTGCCAGCAGCCACGGGACAGGGGTCCAGCCCCAGCATTTT. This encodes CASSHGTGVQPQHF.

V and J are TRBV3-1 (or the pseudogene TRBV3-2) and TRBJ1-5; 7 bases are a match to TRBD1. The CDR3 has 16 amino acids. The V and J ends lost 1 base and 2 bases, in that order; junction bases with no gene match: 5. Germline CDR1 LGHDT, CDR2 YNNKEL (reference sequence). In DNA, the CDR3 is TGTGCCAGCAGCCAAGGCTCCGGACAGGGCAATCAGCCCCAGCATTTT. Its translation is CASSQGSGQGNQPQHF.

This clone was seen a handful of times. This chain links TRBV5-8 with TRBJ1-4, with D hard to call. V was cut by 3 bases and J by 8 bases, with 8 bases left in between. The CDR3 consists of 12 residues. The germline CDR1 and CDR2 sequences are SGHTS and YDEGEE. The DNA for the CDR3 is TGTGCCAGCAGCTACGGTAGCGAAAAACTGTTTTTT. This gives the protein CASSYGSEKLFF.

CDR3 region: CASSPEGDTQYF. The CDR3 DNA sequence: TGTGCCAGCTCGCCAGAGGGAGATACGCAGTATTTT. V and J are TRBV18 and TRBJ2-3; perhaps TRBD2 as D (5 bases). Trimming cost V 6 bases and J 5 bases, with 9 bases left between them. Germline lookup yields CDR1 KGHSH and CDR2 LQKENI. The CDR3 consists of 12 residues.

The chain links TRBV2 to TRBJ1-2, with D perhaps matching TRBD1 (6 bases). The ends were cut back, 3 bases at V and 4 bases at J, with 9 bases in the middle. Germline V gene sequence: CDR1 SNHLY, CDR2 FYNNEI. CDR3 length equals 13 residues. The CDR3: CASSEGDTYGYTF. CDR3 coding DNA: TGTGCCAGCAGTGAGGGGGACACCTATGGCTACACCTTC.

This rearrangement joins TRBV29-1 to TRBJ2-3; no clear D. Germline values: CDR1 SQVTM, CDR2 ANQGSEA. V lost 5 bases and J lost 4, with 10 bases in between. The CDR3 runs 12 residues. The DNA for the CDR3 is TGCAGCGTTCGGGTACCCGCAGATACGCAGTATTTT. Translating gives CSVRVPADTQYF.

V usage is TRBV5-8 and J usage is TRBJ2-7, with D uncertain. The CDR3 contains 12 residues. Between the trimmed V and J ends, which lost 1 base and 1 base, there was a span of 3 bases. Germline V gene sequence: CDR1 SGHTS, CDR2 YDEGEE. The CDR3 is CASSLRSYEQYF. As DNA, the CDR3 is TGTGCCAGCAGCTTGCGGTCCTACGAGCAGTACTTC.

In DNA form, the CDR3 reads TGTGCCAGCAGCCAAGGCAGGGGGCGCGGCGGCTACACCTTC. Protein product: CASSQGRGRGGYTF. The chain uses TRBV14 and TRBJ1-2; 8 nucleotides agree with TRBD1. Germline loops: CDR1 SGHDN, CDR2 FVKESK. The V and J ends lost 1 base and 8 bases, in that order; junction bases with no gene match: 6. CDR3 length: 14 residues. Full variable domain (rest looked up from reference TRBV14 and TRBJ1-2): EAGVTQFPSHSVIEKGQTVTLRCDPISGHDNLYWYRRVMGKEIKFLLHFVKESKQDESGMPNNRFLAERTGGTYSTLKVQPAELEDSGVYFCASSQGRGRGGYTFGSGTRLTVV.

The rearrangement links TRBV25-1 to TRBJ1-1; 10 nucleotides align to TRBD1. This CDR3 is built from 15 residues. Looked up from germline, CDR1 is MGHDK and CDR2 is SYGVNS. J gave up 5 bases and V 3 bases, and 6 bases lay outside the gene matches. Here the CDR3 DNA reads TGTGCCAGCAGTGACCGACAGGGGGCGCCTACTGAAGCTTTCTTT. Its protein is CASSDRQGAPTEAFF. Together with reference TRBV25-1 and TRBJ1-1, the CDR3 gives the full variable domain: EADIYQTPRYLVIGTGKKITLECSQTMGHDKMYWYQQDPGMELHLIHYSYGVNSTEKGDLSSESTVSRIRTEHFPLTLESARPSHTSQYLCASSDRQGAPTEAFFGQGTRLTVV.

CDR3 in DNA: TGCGCCAGCAGCCAAGAACACAGGTCGGGTGAAAAACTGTTTTTT. Amino acids: CASSQEHRSGEKLFF. J is TRBJ1-4 and V is TRBV4-1; TRBD1 is a possible D gene (5 bases). Germline lookup yields CDR1 MGHRA and CDR2 YSYEKL. The CDR3 runs 15 residues. The V end was cut by 0 bases, the J end by 7 bases, with 12 bases between.

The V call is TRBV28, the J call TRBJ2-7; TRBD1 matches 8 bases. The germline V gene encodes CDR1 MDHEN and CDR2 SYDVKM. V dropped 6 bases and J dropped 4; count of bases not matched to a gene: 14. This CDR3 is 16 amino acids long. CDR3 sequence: CASSLYGGQAAYEQYF. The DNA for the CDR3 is TGTGCCAGCAGCCTTTATGGGGGACAGGCGGCTTACGAGCAGTACTTC.

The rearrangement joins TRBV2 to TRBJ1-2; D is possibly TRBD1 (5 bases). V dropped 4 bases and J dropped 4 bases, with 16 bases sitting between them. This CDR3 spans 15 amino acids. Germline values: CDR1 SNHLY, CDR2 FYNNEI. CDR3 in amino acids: CASSVEATGAYGYTF. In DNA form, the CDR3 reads TGTGCCAGCAGTGTAGAGGCGACTGGGGCCTATGGCTACACCTTC.

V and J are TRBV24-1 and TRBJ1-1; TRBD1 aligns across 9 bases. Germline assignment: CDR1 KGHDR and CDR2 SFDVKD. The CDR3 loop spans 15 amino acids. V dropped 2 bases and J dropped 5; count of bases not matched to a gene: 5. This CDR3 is CATSDSTGGKTEAFF. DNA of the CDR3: TGTGCCACCAGTGATTCGACAGGGGGAAAGACTGAAGCTTTCTTT.

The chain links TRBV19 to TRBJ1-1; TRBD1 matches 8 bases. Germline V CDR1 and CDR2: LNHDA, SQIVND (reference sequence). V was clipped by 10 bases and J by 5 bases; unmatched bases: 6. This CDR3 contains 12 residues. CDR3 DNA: TGTGCCACCTCAGACAGGGGAACTGAAGCTTTCTTT. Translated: CATSDRGTEAFF.

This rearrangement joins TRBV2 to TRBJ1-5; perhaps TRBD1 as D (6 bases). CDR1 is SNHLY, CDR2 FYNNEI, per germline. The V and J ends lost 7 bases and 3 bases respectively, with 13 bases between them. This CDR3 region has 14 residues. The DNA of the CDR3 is TGTGCCAGCATGGCAGGGGCGTACAATCAGCCCCAGCATTTT. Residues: CASMAGAYNQPQHF.

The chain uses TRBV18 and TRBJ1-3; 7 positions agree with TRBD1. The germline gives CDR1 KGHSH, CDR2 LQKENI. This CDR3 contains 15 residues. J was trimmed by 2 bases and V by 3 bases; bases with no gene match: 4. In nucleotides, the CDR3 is TGTGCCAGCTCACCGGGACAGCTCGCTGGAAACACCATATATTTT. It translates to CASSPGQLAGNTIYF.

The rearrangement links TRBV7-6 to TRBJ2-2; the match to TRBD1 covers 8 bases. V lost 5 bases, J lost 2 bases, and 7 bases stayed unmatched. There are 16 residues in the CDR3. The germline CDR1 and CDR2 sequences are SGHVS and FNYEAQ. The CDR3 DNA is TGTGCCAGCAGCGCGAGACAGGGGAAAAACACCGGGGAGCTGTTTTTT. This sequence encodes CASSARQGKNTGELFF.

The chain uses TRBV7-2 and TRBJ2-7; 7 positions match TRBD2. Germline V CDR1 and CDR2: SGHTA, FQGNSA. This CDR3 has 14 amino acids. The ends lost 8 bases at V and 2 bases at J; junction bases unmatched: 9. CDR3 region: CASDPGGSAYEQYF. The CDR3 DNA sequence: TGTGCCAGCGACCCCGGGGGGTCCGCCTACGAGCAGTACTTC.